A single sample gave rise to the 14 T cell receptor beta chains below, sequenced in a study of regulatory T cells in long-lasting Graves disease. Time point meaning: newly diagnosed GD, antithyroid drugs for less than 3 months. From PBMCs, RNA was extracted and then used to make the TCR library. Sequencing libraries for TCR beta were prepared with iRepertoire HTBI primers and Arm-PCR of CDR3 regions. A single record per CDR3 protein comes from TCRdb applying MiXCR to the multiplex PCR reads. The sample contains about 310,000 distinct CDR3 sequences, approximately 20% of which appear only once. The sequencing here drew on peripheral blood mononuclear cells (PBMCs), taken at new diagnosis, from a patient treated with antithyroid drugs. The receptors originated from a female donor with Graves disease.

This clonotype was counted ten times or more. DNA of the CDR3: TGCGCCAGCAGGGAGGCGGCAGGGTGGAGTGAAAAACTGTTTTTT. It is translated as CASREAAGWSEKLFF. The J gene is TRBJ1-4, the V gene TRBV5-1; D perhaps matches TRBD1 (5 bases). Trimming pared 5 bases from V and 7 bases from J, leaving 18 bases between. The CDR3 consists of 15 residues. Looked up from germline, CDR1 is SGHRS and CDR2 is YFSETQ.

This clonotype was observed many times. V gene TRBV12-3 or TRBV12-4 combines with J gene TRBJ1-4; no reliable D call. This CDR3 region has 13 residues. Trimming pared 3 bases from V and 4 bases from J, leaving 6 bases between. Here the CDR3 DNA reads TGTGCCAGCAGTTTTGAGCTTAATGAAAAACTGTTTTTT. Amino acids: CASSFELNEKLFF.

This clonotype was picked up a small number of times. This rearrangement joins TRBV5-8 to TRBJ1-5, with 7 nucleotides matching TRBD1. Per germline, CDR1 SGHTS and CDR2 YDEGEE. V dropped 6 bases and J dropped 7; count of bases not matched to a gene: 7. This CDR3 is 13 amino acids long. The CDR3, as DNA: TGTGCCAGCAAGGGGGCTTGGGCACAGCCCCAGCATTTT. It codes for CASKGAWAQPQHF.

This clonotype has at least ten counts. The chain uses TRBV28 and TRBJ2-7, with 8 bases identical to TRBD1. The CDR3 sequence is 13 residues long. The germline CDR1 and CDR2 sequences are MDHEN and SYDVKM. Trimming at V came to 3 bases and at J to 6 bases, leaving 4 bases not matched to a gene. The CDR3 nucleotides are TGTGCCAGCAGTTTGTCAGGGGGCCGCGAGCAGTACTTC. Translated, it gives CASSLSGGREQYF.

This clonotype was recorded at least ten times. This chain uses TRBV7-3 with TRBJ2-3; TRBD2 aligns across 10 bases. Trimming took 0 bases from V and 0 from J; bases not matched to a gene: 3. Germline V gene lookup returns CDR1 SGHTA and CDR2 FQGTGA. The CDR3 contains 17 residues. The CDR3 spells CASSLTASGGSTDTQYF. The CDR3 DNA reads as TGTGCCAGCAGCTTAACGGCTAGCGGGGGAAGCACAGATACGCAGTATTTT.

Worth noting for this clonotype: A read error likely explains this, since a far larger clone differs by one base. CDR3 sequence reads: CASRGRPNTEAFF. The CDR3 DNA follows: TGTGCCAGCAGGGGACGGCCGAACACTGAAGCTTTCTTT. The rearrangement uses TRBV2 and TRBJ1-1; the D gene is possibly TRBD1 (5 bases). Germline V lookup: CDR1 SNHLY, CDR2 FYNNEI. The V gene lost 6 bases and the J gene lost 1 base, with 9 bases spanning the gap. The length of the CDR3 is 13 residues. The variable domain in full, with the rest retrieved from reference TRBV2 and TRBJ1-1, is EPEVTQTPSHQVTQMGQEVILRCVPISNHLYFYWYRQILGQKVEFLVSFYNNEISEKSEIFDDQFSVERPDGSNFTLKIRSTKLEDSAMYFCASRGRPNTEAFFGQGTRLTVV.

This clonotype was observed a handful of times. The genes are TRBV29-1 and TRBJ1-2, with D perhaps TRBD1 (5 bases). In germline, CDR1 is SQVTM, CDR2 ANQGSEA. The CDR3 has 12 residues. Trimming shortened V by 7 bases and J by 4 bases, and 13 bases separated the two germline ends. The CDR3 sequence is CSAGTSGYGYTF. CDR3 in DNA: TGCAGCGCCGGGACGTCGGGCTATGGCTACACCTTC.

This clonotype was detected many times. This chain joins TRBV28 and TRBJ2-5; TRBD2 is a possible D gene (6 bases). With 7 bases removed from V and 2 bases from J, the gap between germline ends came to 14 bases. Germline-derived CDR1 and CDR2 are MDHEN and SYDVKM. This CDR3 has 14 residues. The CDR3 loop is CASKGFRGQETQYF. CDR3 DNA sequence: TGTGCCAGCAAGGGGTTCCGGGGGCAAGAGACCCAGTACTTC.

This clonotype was seen ten or more times. The CDR3 here is CASESLPGDHTGELFF. DNA for the CDR3: TGCGCCAGCGAATCTCTCCCCGGGGACCACACCGGGGAGCTGTTTTTT. The chain recombines TRBV4-1 with TRBJ2-2, with D perhaps matching TRBD1 or TRBD2 (5 bases each). Germline values: CDR1 MGHRA, CDR2 YSYEKL. CDR3 size: 16 residues. Trimming took off 8 bases at V and 3 bases at J, with 19 bases between the two ends.

This clonotype has a count of ten or more. V and J are TRBV2 and TRBJ2-7, with 9 nucleotides matching TRBD2. The V and J ends lost 5 bases and 6 bases, in that order; junction bases with no gene match: 23. CDR3 length equals 19 residues. Germline lookup yields CDR1 SNHLY and CDR2 FYNNEI. The CDR3 bases are TGTGCCAGCAGTTTTTATGGTTTCGAGGCTAGCGGGAAGCTTCCCGAGCAGTACTTC. This sequence encodes CASSFYGFEASGKLPEQYF.

This clonotype has a handful of counts. The chain is built from TRBV4-1 and TRBJ2-5; 7 nucleotides line up with TRBD2. After removal of 0 bases from V and 5 bases from J, the junction contained 9 bases not matched to a gene. This CDR3 region has 16 residues. Germline CDR1 is MGHRA and CDR2 is YSYEKL. The CDR3 DNA follows: TGCGCCAGCAGCCAAGAGAGGGGCGGGAGAATGGAGACCCAGTACTTC. It codes for CASSQERGGRMETQYF.

There are many counts of this clonotype. The chain is built from TRBV11-3 and TRBJ2-1; maybe TRBD2 (5 bases). Germline CDR1 and CDR2: SGHNT and YENEEA. Deletions cut 2 bases from V and 5 bases from J, with 7 bases between. The CDR3 consists of 13 residues. CDR3 protein: CASSLTRDNEQFF. The CDR3 DNA reads TGTGCCAGCAGCTTAACGAGGGACAATGAGCAGTTCTTC. The full variable domain, its missing parts supplied by reference TRBV11-3 and TRBJ2-1, is EAGVVQSPRYKIIEKKQPVAFWCNPISGHNTLYWYLQNLGQGPELLIRYENEEAVDDSQLPKDRFSAERLKGVDSTLKIQPAELGDSAVYLCASSLTRDNEQFFGPGTRLTVL.

This clonotype was counted between two and nine times. CDR3 residues: CASRDRDAWEETQYF. The CDR3 DNA reads TGTGCCAGCAGAGACAGGGACGCGTGGGAAGAGACCCAGTACTTC. The chain recombines TRBV6-1 with TRBJ2-5, with 7 bases aligning to TRBD1. V dropped 6 bases and J dropped 3; count of bases not matched to a gene: 10. Germline lookup yields CDR1 MNHNS and CDR2 SASEGT. The CDR3 length is 15 residues.

This clonotype was picked up many times. The chain combines TRBV7-3 with TRBJ2-2, with D maybe TRBD2 (5 bases). V was clipped by 3 bases and J by 5 bases, with 10 bases between them. This CDR3 has 14 amino acids. CDR1 and CDR2 from the germline V gene are SGHTA and FQGTGA. Written as DNA, the CDR3 is TGTGCCAGCAGCTTGACATCGGGGACCGGGGAGCTGTTTTTT. Protein sequence: CASSLTSGTGELFF. The full variable domain, with the rest looked up from reference TRBV7-3 and TRBJ2-2, is GAGVSQTPSNKVTEKGKYVELRCDPISGHTALYWYRQSLGQGPEFLIYFQGTGAADDSGLPNDRFFAVRPEGSVSTLKIQRTERGDSAVYLCASSLTSGTGELFFGEGSRLTVL.